The 23 T cell receptor beta chains below all came from one sample that was sequenced in a study of cytomegalovirus exposure and HLA in healthy donors. 13 Jbeta primers and 60 Vbeta primers were used for the PCR. Generated by immunoSEQ multiplex PCR, the TCRdb table keeps only in-frame clones and is missing some. The sample records 74,000 or so clones, 79% being singletons. Sequenced sample: PBMCs. Receptors originate from a woman aged 40 to 50 in good health and CMV-seropositive.

The chain is built from TRBV5-1 and TRBJ2-7, with TRBD2 matching over 16 bases. This CDR3 region has 16 residues. CDR1 is SGHRS and CDR2 is YFSETQ in the germline V gene. Trimming at V came to 4 bases and at J to 5 bases, leaving 6 bases not matched to a gene. CDR3 nucleotides: TGCGCCAGCAGCCGGGGACTAGCGGGGGGGCTCCACGAGCAGTACTTC. It is translated as CASSRGLAGGLHEQYF.

V usage is TRBV5-6 and J usage is TRBJ2-1; D is uncertain. This CDR3 comprises 16 residues. V gave up 3 bases and J gave up 0 bases, with 13 bases separating them. Germline V lookup: CDR1 SGHDT, CDR2 YYEEEE. CDR3 protein: CASSSQHRNSYNEQFF. The CDR3 nucleotides are TGTGCCAGCAGCTCACAGCATCGAAACTCCTACAATGAGCAGTTCTTC.

The chain combines TRBV7-9 with TRBJ2-3; TRBD1 agrees at 7 bases. V was pared by 9 bases and J by 2 bases, with 8 bases of the junction left unmatched. CDR3 length: 14 residues. Germline loops: CDR1 SEHNR, CDR2 FQNEAQ (reference sequence). This CDR3 is CASDQTGPTDTQYF. As DNA, the CDR3 is TGTGCCAGTGACCAGACAGGGCCCACAGATACGCAGTATTTT.

This chain connects TRBV5-6 to TRBJ2-2, with TRBD2 identical over 8 bases. CDR1 and CDR2 (germline): SGHDT, YYEEEE. This CDR3 has 17 residues. J was trimmed by 1 base and V by 4 bases; bases with no gene match: 9. The CDR3 here is CASSRWGLAGNTGELFF. The DNA of the CDR3 is TGTGCCAGCAGCCGTTGGGGGCTAGCGGGGAACACCGGGGAGCTGTTTTTT.

This chain joins TRBV11-3 and TRBJ2-4; TRBD2 matches 14 bases. The trim removed 5 bases at V and 5 bases at J, leaving 2 bases unmatched. The CDR3 sequence is 15 residues long. Germline V gene sequence: CDR1 SGHNT, CDR2 YENEEA. CDR3 sequence: CASSPGLAGENIQYF. CDR3 nucleotides: TGTGCCAGCAGCCCGGGACTAGCGGGGGAAAACATTCAGTACTTC.

J is TRBJ1-4 and V is TRBV6-6; the D gene is possibly TRBD1 (6 bases). V shed 6 bases and J shed 8 bases, with 16 bases lying between them. Germline V CDR1 and CDR2: MNHNY, SVGAGI (reference sequence). This CDR3 is 14 amino acids long. DNA for the CDR3: TGTGCCAGCAGCCCCGGGACACAAGAGGAAAAACTGTTTTTT. This gives the protein CASSPGTQEEKLFF.

The chain couples TRBV29-1 to TRBJ2-3, with a possible D match to TRBD1 (5 bases). V lost 4 bases and J lost 5, with 13 bases in between. The germline CDR1 and CDR2 sequences are SQVTM and ANQGSEA. The CDR3 runs to 13 residues. CDR3 sequence reads: CSVVGPRKDTQYF. The CDR3 DNA reads as TGCAGCGTTGTGGGGCCTCGAAAAGATACGCAGTATTTT.

This rearrangement joins TRBV21-1 to TRBJ2-2; whether TRBD1, the table's D call, matches the DNA was not checked. TRBV21-1 counts as a pseudogene. The CDR3 sequence is 17 residues long. CDR3 nucleotides: TGTGCCAGCAGCAAAGTATTCTTCCAGGGTTGCACCGGGGAGCTGTTTTTT. It is translated as CASSKVFFQGCTGELFF.

In DNA form, the CDR3 reads TGTGCCAGCAGCACGGCAGTGACAGGGAACTATGGCTACACCTTC. Its protein product is CASSTAVTGNYGYTF. The chain joins TRBV7-2 to TRBJ1-2; 7 nucleotides line up with TRBD1. CDR1 SGHTA and CDR2 FQGNSA come from the germline V gene. The length of the CDR3 is 15 residues. V was clipped by 5 bases and J by 2 bases; unmatched bases: 8.

J is TRBJ1-1 and V is TRBV16; D is uncertain. V lost 0 bases, J lost 6 bases, and 11 bases lay in between. Germline V gene data show CDR1 as KGHSY and CDR2 as FQNENV. CDR3 size: 14 residues. CDR3 in amino acids: CASSQSRLGSEAFF. The CDR3 region has the DNA TGTGCCAGCAGCCAATCTCGACTTGGCTCTGAAGCTTTCTTT.

The V call is TRBV19, the J call TRBJ1-4, with D maybe TRBD1 (5 bases). Trimming took 10 bases from V and 5 from J, leaving 14 bases between them. The CDR3 extends over 13 amino acids. Germline lookup yields CDR1 LNHDA and CDR2 SQIVND (reference sequence). The CDR3 is CATTGGLNEKLFF. The CDR3 DNA is TGTGCCACCACAGGTGGTTTGAATGAAAAACTGTTTTTT.

This rearrangement joins TRBV6-5 to TRBJ2-5; 10 nucleotides line up with TRBD1. The last part of the DNA fits TRBJ2-7 better; the J call may be wrong. Looked up from germline, CDR1 is MNHEY and CDR2 is SVGAGI. This CDR3 is built from 14 residues. CDR3 region: CASSADRGLSEQYF. In DNA, the CDR3 is TGTGCCAGCAGCGCCGACAGGGGGCTGAGCGAGCAGTACTTC.

V gene TRBV27 combines with J gene TRBJ1-1; D is unclear. The CDR3 length is 13 residues. Per the germline V gene, CDR1 is MNHEY and CDR2 is SMNVEV (reference sequence). V was trimmed by 5 bases and J by 4 bases, leaving 11 bases between them. CDR3 nucleotide sequence: TGTGCCAGCAGTCCGGGGTCGGGCACTGAAGCTTTCTTT. It codes for CASSPGSGTEAFF.

The chain recombines TRBV29-1 with TRBJ2-2, with TRBD2 matching 8 bases. V trimming: 5 bases; J trimming: 5 bases; junction bases outside the gene matches: 7. CDR3 length equals 14 residues. Per the germline V gene, CDR1 is SQVTM and CDR2 is ANQGSEA. Here the CDR3 reads CSVTDGLATGELFF. In DNA form, the CDR3 reads TGCAGCGTTACAGATGGACTAGCTACCGGGGAGCTGTTTTTT.

The chain's CDR3 is CASSLPGTGVVGYTF. The CDR3 nucleotides are TGCGCCAGCAGCCTCCCTGGGACAGGGGTAGTTGGCTACACCTTC. The chain joins TRBV5-1 to TRBJ1-2; 10 nucleotides line up with TRBD1. Unmatched junction bases numbered 10, after V lost 4 bases and J lost 7 bases. From germline, CDR1 is SGHRS and CDR2 YFSETQ. CDR3 length: 15 amino acids.

The chain employs TRBV14 and TRBJ2-5, with 13 bases identical to TRBD2. Germline CDR1 is SGHDN and CDR2 is FVKESK. The V segment lost 4 bases and the J segment 4 bases; nucleotides outside the gene matches: 3. This CDR3 is 15 amino acids long. CDR3 region: CASSPRLAGGETQYF. CDR3 DNA sequence: TGTGCCAGCAGCCCGAGACTAGCGGGAGGAGAGACCCAGTACTTC.

In its sample, this clone was seen a few times. This sequence joins TRBV4-1 and TRBJ2-5, with 11 bases that match TRBD2. The CDR3 has 16 amino acids. CDR1 and CDR2 (germline): MGHRA, YSYEKL. With V trimmed by 2 bases and J by 5 bases, 7 bases remained unmatched. The CDR3 DNA follows: TGCGCCAGCAGCCAACTCCTAGCGGGGGGCCGGGAGACCCAGTACTTC. Its protein product is CASSQLLAGGRETQYF.

The V gene is TRBV7-2, the J gene TRBJ2-7, with TRBD2 matching over 8 bases. This CDR3 has 18 amino acids. Germline lookup yields CDR1 SGHTA and CDR2 FQGNSA. V trimming: 2 bases; J trimming: 0 bases; junction bases outside the gene matches: 12. CDR3 in amino acids: CASSLWGVGGEGSYEQYF. Written as DNA, the CDR3 is TGTGCCAGCAGCTTATGGGGGGTCGGGGGGGAAGGCTCCTACGAGCAGTACTTC.

The V gene is TRBV9, the J gene TRBJ1-4, with no clear D. Trimming stripped 1 base from V and 2 bases from J, with 6 bases between. The CDR3 has 14 amino acids. Germline V CDR1 and CDR2: SGDLS, YYNGEE. This CDR3 reads CASSVPGTNEKLFF. The CDR3 DNA reads as TGTGCCAGCAGCGTACCGGGTACTAATGAAAAACTGTTTTTT.

CDR3 sequence reads: CASSTTIYEQYF. The CDR3 DNA reads TGTGCCAGCAGTACCACAATATACGAGCAGTACTTC. This chain links TRBV28 with TRBJ2-7; D remains ambiguous. The V gene lost 5 bases and the J gene lost 4 bases, with 9 bases spanning the gap. The germline V gene encodes CDR1 MDHEN and CDR2 SYDVKM. This CDR3 comprises 12 residues.

This clone came up once. The CDR3 coding sequence is TGCGCCAGCAGCCAAGGGACAGGGTTCGGGGAGCTGTTTTTT. This encodes CASSQGTGFGELFF. The genes are TRBV5-1 and TRBJ2-2; 9 positions agree with TRBD1. V was pared by 4 bases and J by 7 bases, with 5 bases of the junction left unmatched. There are 14 residues in the CDR3. Germline loops: CDR1 SGHRS, CDR2 YFSETQ.

The CDR3 is CASSEYGGSGEQFF. The CDR3, as DNA: TGTGCCAGCAGTGAATATGGGGGTAGCGGAGAGCAGTTCTTC. The chain uses TRBV25-1 and TRBJ2-1, with D possibly TRBD2 on 6 matching bases. V lost 0 bases to trimming and J lost 10 bases, with 13 bases between them. CDR3 length: 14 residues. Germline V lookup: CDR1 MGHDK, CDR2 SYGVNS.

The chain joins TRBV28 to TRBJ2-7, with 7 bases that match TRBD2. The CDR3 totals 15 residues. Germline V gives CDR1 MDHEN, CDR2 SYDVKM. V lost 4 bases to trimming and J lost 6 bases; unmatched junction nucleotides: 12. The CDR3 here is CASSSNGAGGVEQYF. The CDR3 nucleotides are TGTGCCAGCAGTTCCAATGGGGCTGGGGGGGTCGAGCAGTACTTC.